A single sample is the source of the 28 T cell receptor beta chains below, sequenced in a study of sequential checkpoint blockade in melanoma. Noted treatment: randomized to nivolumab then ipilimumab (arm A) or the reverse (arm B). The protocol was immunoSEQ multiplex PCR, while the TCRdb copy is restricted to in-frame clones and leaves out a portion. The sample lists about 18,000 clones, about 28% seen once, with about 7% in the top ten. The sequencing here drew on tumor tissue (inferred from file names), taken from a patient given nivolumab and ipilimumab in sequence. These TCRs come from a human donor with melanoma.

The chain carries TRBV19 and TRBJ2-1; 9 bases align to TRBD2. The CDR3 has 17 residues. J gave up 7 bases and V 0 bases, and 10 bases lay outside the gene matches. The germline V gene has CDR1 LNHDA and CDR2 SQIVND (reference sequence). CDR3 in amino acids: CASSIDLGTSSLNEQFF. The CDR3, as DNA: TGTGCCAGTAGTATAGATCTGGGGACTAGCTCCCTTAATGAGCAGTTCTTC. Supplemented by reference TRBV19 and TRBJ2-1, the full variable domain reads DGGITQSPKYLFRKEGQNVTLSCEQNLNHDAMYWYRQDPGQGLRLIYYSQIVNDFQKGDIAEGYSVSREKKESFPLTVTSAQKNPTAFYLCASSIDLGTSSLNEQFFGPGTRLTVL.

This sequence joins TRBV19 and TRBJ1-3; a possible D gene is TRBD1 (5 bases). This CDR3 has 15 amino acids. The V and J ends lost 3 bases and 0 bases respectively, with 9 bases between them. The germline V gene has CDR1 LNHDA and CDR2 SQIVND (reference sequence). The CDR3 loop is CASSISRDSGNTIYF. CDR3 DNA sequence: TGTGCCAGTAGTATTTCCAGGGACTCTGGAAACACCATATATTTT.

J is TRBJ2-7 and V is TRBV14, with D perhaps given as TRBD1 or TRBD2 (5 bases each). CDR3 length: 16 residues. In germline, CDR1 is SGHDN, CDR2 FVKESK. Trimming pared 4 bases from V and 3 bases from J, leaving 19 bases between. Here the CDR3 reads CASSPYYFGGGYEQYF. As DNA, the CDR3 is TGTGCCAGCAGCCCGTACTACTTTGGGGGTGGCTACGAGCAGTACTTC.

The chain carries TRBV19 and TRBJ1-5, with a weak D call TRBD1 (5 bases). In germline, CDR1 is LNHDA, CDR2 SQIVND (reference sequence). Trimming cost V 4 bases and J 3 bases, with 10 bases left between them. This CDR3 has 14 residues. The CDR3 spells CASSTRDLNQPQHF. The DNA for the CDR3 is TGTGCCAGTAGTACCCGGGACCTCAATCAGCCCCAGCATTTT. Full variable domain (remainder filled in from reference TRBV19 and TRBJ1-5): DGGITQSPKYLFRKEGQNVTLSCEQNLNHDAMYWYRQDPGQGLRLIYYSQIVNDFQKGDIAEGYSVSREKKESFPLTVTSAQKNPTAFYLCASSTRDLNQPQHFGDGTRLSIL.

This clone appeared a few times. At one end, the junction sequence differs from germline, possibly due to a read error. V gene TRBV6-8 combines with J gene TRBJ1-2, with D possibly matching TRBD1 (6 bases). Germline lookup yields CDR1 MNHGY and CDR2 SAAAGT. The CDR3 totals 14 residues. The CDR3 sequence is CAISRDTSSYGYTF. The DNA of the CDR3 is TGTGCCATCAGTCGGGACACAAGTAGCTATGGCTACACCTTC.

V is TRBV30 and J is TRBJ1-2; no clear D. CDR3 length: 14 residues. Germline lookup yields CDR1 GTSNPN and CDR2 SVGIG (reference sequence). Trimming shortened V by 2 bases and J by 4 bases, and 14 bases separated the two germline ends. As DNA, the CDR3 is TGTGCCTGGAGTTCTTGGGAAGAAGCCTATGGCTACACCTTC. Its translation is CAWSSWEEAYGYTF.

This clone was seen more than once but under ten times. The V and J genes are TRBV11-3 and TRBJ2-1, with 10 bases lining up with TRBD2. Germline CDR1 is SGHNT and CDR2 is YENEEA. The length of the CDR3 is 16 residues. After removal of 3 bases from V and 0 bases from J, the junction contained 2 bases not matched to a gene. Here the CDR3 reads CASSFSGGSSYNEQFF. CDR3 DNA: TGTGCCAGCAGCTTTAGCGGGGGGAGCTCCTACAATGAGCAGTTCTTC.

The J gene is TRBJ2-1, the V gene TRBV11-3; D not resolved. Germline loops: CDR1 SGHNT, CDR2 YENEEA. The CDR3 spans 16 residues. The V gene lost 3 bases and the J gene lost 0 bases, with 12 bases spanning the gap. The chain's CDR3 is CASSFQRTRSYNEQFF. The CDR3 region has the DNA TGTGCCAGCAGCTTTCAACGGACCCGCTCCTACAATGAGCAGTTCTTC. The variable domain in full, completed from reference TRBV11-3 and TRBJ2-1, reads EAGVVQSPRYKIIEKKQPVAFWCNPISGHNTLYWYLQNLGQGPELLIRYENEEAVDDSQLPKDRFSAERLKGVDSTLKIQPAELGDSAVYLCASSFQRTRSYNEQFFGPGTRLTVL.

Only a few counts were recorded for this clone. The J gene is TRBJ2-3, the V gene TRBV29-1, with D perhaps matching TRBD1 or TRBD2 (6 bases each). The V gene lost 6 bases and the J gene lost 6 bases, with 13 bases spanning the gap. The CDR3 spans 12 residues. Germline V gives CDR1 SQVTM, CDR2 ANQGSEA. The CDR3 coding sequence is TGCAGCGTCCGCGGGACACTCGATACGCAGTATTTT. This translates into CSVRGTLDTQYF.

This clone was counted a few times. The junction shows a germline mismatch at one end, possibly a read error. The rearrangement uses TRBV6-8 and TRBJ2-3; TRBD2 aligns across 10 bases. The CDR3 is made up of 18 amino acids. CDR1 and CDR2 from the germline V gene are MNHGY and SAAAGT. CDR3 region: CASSDSPSGSVSTDTQYF. Written as DNA, the CDR3 is TGTGCCAGCAGTGACTCGCCTAGCGGGAGTGTAAGCACAGATACGCAGTATTTT.

This clone is judged medium-sized (0.01 to 0.1%). The rearrangement uses TRBV6-8 and TRBJ2-3; 11 bases line up with TRBD2. This CDR3 comprises 16 residues. V shed 6 bases, J shed 3 bases, and the junction held 8 bases outside the gene matches. Germline CDR1 is MNHGY and CDR2 is SAAAGT. In DNA form, the CDR3 reads TGTGCCAGCAGCCCAAGGGGGACTAGCGGAACAGATACGCAGTATTTT. It yields the protein CASSPRGTSGTDTQYF.

The rearrangement uses TRBV6-8 and TRBJ2-2; 7 nucleotides match TRBD2. The V gene's germline CDR1 is MNHGY and CDR2 SAAAGT. V was clipped by 5 bases and J by 1 base; unmatched bases: 1. The CDR3 sequence is 14 residues long. The CDR3 DNA is TGTGCCAGCAGTAGCGGGGAGAACACCGGGGAGCTGTTTTTT. This encodes CASSSGENTGELFF.

The chain joins TRBV9 to TRBJ1-1; 10 bases are shared with TRBD1. J was trimmed by 0 bases and V by 3 bases; bases with no gene match: 8. The CDR3 length is 17 residues. Germline values: CDR1 SGDLS, CDR2 YYNGEE. The CDR3 is CASSGRQGANLNTEAFF. The CDR3 DNA reads TGTGCCAGCAGCGGACGACAGGGGGCAAACCTGAACACTGAAGCTTTCTTT.

CDR3: CASIRSEGDTGELFF. CDR3 bases: TGCGCCAGCATTCGGTCTGAAGGGGATACCGGGGAGCTGTTTTTT. The rearrangement joins TRBV5-1 to TRBJ2-2; possible D gene TRBD1, 5 bases. The CDR3 runs to 15 residues. CDR1 and CDR2 (germline): SGHRS, YFSETQ. Trimming pared 6 bases from V and 5 bases from J, leaving 17 bases between.

This clone was seen a handful of times. The chain has TRBV30 and TRBJ2-5, with D perhaps TRBD1 or TRBD2 (5 bases each). V was cut by 0 bases and J by 4 bases, with 9 bases left in between. The germline V gene has CDR1 GTSNPN and CDR2 SVGIG (reference sequence). The CDR3 has 13 residues. CDR3: CAWSVSGTETQYF. As DNA, the CDR3 is TGTGCCTGGAGTGTATCCGGGACAGAGACCCAGTACTTC.

The chain is built from TRBV12-5 and TRBJ2-1, with 9 bases identical to TRBD1. The CDR3 contains 14 residues. With V trimmed by 6 bases and J by 5 bases, 5 bases remained unmatched. CDR1 is LGHNT and CDR2 is FRNRAP in the germline V gene. CDR3 bases: TGTGCTAGTGGGCCCGGGACAGGGAACAATGAGCAGTTCTTC. This codes for CASGPGTGNNEQFF.

V gene TRBV5-1 combines with J gene TRBJ2-1; TRBD2 might be the D (6 bases). From germline, CDR1 is SGHRS and CDR2 YFSETQ. V was cut by 2 bases and J by 3 bases, with 9 bases left in between. The CDR3 covers 14 residues. As DNA, the CDR3 is TGCGCCAGCAGCTTAGGGACTGACTACAATGAGCAGTTCTTC. Its translation: CASSLGTDYNEQFF.

This clone was observed a few times. The rearrangement joins TRBV9 to TRBJ2-7, with 15 bases identical to TRBD2. The CDR3 is 18 amino acids. The germline V gene has CDR1 SGDLS and CDR2 YYNGEE. Trimming took 4 bases from V and 6 from J; bases not matched to a gene: 14. This CDR3 is CASSKGTSGRRLGSEQYF. The CDR3, as DNA: TGTGCCAGCAGCAAAGGGACTAGCGGGAGGCGGTTGGGGTCCGAGCAGTACTTC. Drawing the rest from reference TRBV9 and TRBJ2-7, the complete variable domain is DSGVTQTPKHLITATGQRVTLRCSPRSGDLSVYWYQQSLDQGLQFLIQYYNGEERAKGNILERFSAQQFPDLHSELNLSSLELGDSALYFCASSKGTSGRRLGSEQYFGPGTRLTVT.

This chain links TRBV29-1 with TRBJ1-1, with D unresolved. The V end was cut by 6 bases, the J end by 1 base, with 9 bases between. The CDR3 runs to 12 residues. Germline V gives CDR1 SQVTM, CDR2 ANQGSEA. The CDR3 sequence: CSVGKRNTEAFF. The CDR3, as DNA: TGCAGCGTGGGCAAGAGGAACACTGAAGCTTTCTTT.

The chain is built from TRBV6-1 and TRBJ1-2; D might be TRBD1 (6 bases). CDR3 size: 14 residues. Germline CDR1 is MNHNS and CDR2 is SASEGT. Trimming pared 1 base from V and 4 bases from J, leaving 10 bases between. The CDR3: CASSEGPGAYGYTF. CDR3 sequence (DNA): TGTGCCAGCAGTGAAGGTCCGGGGGCCTATGGCTACACCTTC.

The gene calls are TRBV29-1 and TRBJ2-1; a possible D gene is TRBD1 (5 bases). The V gene's germline CDR1 is SQVTM and CDR2 ANQGSEA. V shed 3 bases and J shed 0 bases, with 6 bases lying between them. The CDR3 runs 13 residues. The CDR3 DNA sequence: TGCAGCGTTGATCAGGGCTCCTACAATGAGCAGTTCTTC. Translated, it gives CSVDQGSYNEQFF.

V gene TRBV9 combines with J gene TRBJ2-3; D is perhaps TRBD2 (5 bases). CDR3 length: 15 amino acids. Per germline, CDR1 SGDLS and CDR2 YYNGEE. V was cut by 0 bases and J by 2 bases, with 10 bases left in between. The CDR3 sequence: CASSVVFSATDTQYF. The CDR3 DNA sequence: TGTGCCAGCAGCGTAGTTTTTAGCGCCACAGATACGCAGTATTTT. The variable domain in full, completed from reference TRBV9 and TRBJ2-3, reads DSGVTQTPKHLITATGQRVTLRCSPRSGDLSVYWYQQSLDQGLQFLIQYYNGEERAKGNILERFSAQQFPDLHSELNLSSLELGDSALYFCASSVVFSATDTQYFGPGTRLTVL.

The gene calls are TRBV9 and TRBJ2-1; 9 nucleotides align to TRBD2. This CDR3 is 15 amino acids long. Germline CDR1 and CDR2: SGDLS and YYNGEE. Trimming took 0 bases from V and 7 from J; bases not matched to a gene: 5. CDR3 residues: CASSVDSSGMNEQFF. The CDR3 DNA is TGTGCCAGCAGCGTAGATTCTAGCGGGATGAATGAGCAGTTCTTC.

The sample holds a few counts of this clone. CDR3 sequence: CASSRQGNYGYTF. The CDR3 coding sequence is TGTGCCAGCAGTCGACAGGGAAACTATGGCTACACCTTC. J is TRBJ1-2 and V is TRBV6-8; TRBD1 agrees at 7 bases. The germline V gene encodes CDR1 MNHGY and CDR2 SAAAGT. V gave up 5 bases and J gave up 2 bases; unmatched junction bases: 2. This CDR3 contains 13 residues.

This clone showed up just a few times. V usage is TRBV28 and J usage is TRBJ2-1; possible D gene TRBD1, 6 bases. There are 12 residues in the CDR3. Germline CDR1 is MDHEN and CDR2 is SYDVKM. Trimming left V 4 bases short and J 14 bases short, with 15 bases between. CDR3 sequence: CASSSTGRAKFF. CDR3 sequence (DNA): TGTGCCAGCAGTTCTACAGGGCGAGCTAAGTTCTTC.

CDR3 nucleotides: TGTGCCAGCAGTTACTCGGGACTAGCGGGGGCAAATGAGCAGTTCTTC. It specifies CASSYSGLAGANEQFF. The chain links TRBV6-8 to TRBJ2-1; 14 bases align to TRBD2. V lost 0 bases, J lost 7 bases, and 2 bases stayed unmatched. CDR1 MNHGY and CDR2 SAAAGT come from the germline V gene. CDR3 length: 16 amino acids.

The table lists this clone with a few counts. The gene calls are TRBV6-8 and TRBJ2-1; D is uncertain. The CDR3 totals 12 residues. The germline V gene has CDR1 MNHGY and CDR2 SAAAGT. The V end lost 6 bases, the J end lost 10 bases, and 13 bases lay between the germline ends. CDR3 loop: CASRPVWWEQFF. CDR3 DNA sequence: TGTGCCAGCAGGCCGGTGTGGTGGGAGCAGTTCTTC.

The J gene is TRBJ2-1, the V gene TRBV19; perhaps TRBD2 as D (6 bases). The V and J ends lost 0 bases and 6 bases respectively, with 6 bases between them. CDR1 LNHDA and CDR2 SQIVND come from the germline V gene (reference sequence). The CDR3 is made up of 13 amino acids. The CDR3 loop is CASSIEGGNEQFF. In nucleotides, the CDR3 is TGTGCCAGTAGTATAGAGGGGGGCAATGAGCAGTTCTTC.